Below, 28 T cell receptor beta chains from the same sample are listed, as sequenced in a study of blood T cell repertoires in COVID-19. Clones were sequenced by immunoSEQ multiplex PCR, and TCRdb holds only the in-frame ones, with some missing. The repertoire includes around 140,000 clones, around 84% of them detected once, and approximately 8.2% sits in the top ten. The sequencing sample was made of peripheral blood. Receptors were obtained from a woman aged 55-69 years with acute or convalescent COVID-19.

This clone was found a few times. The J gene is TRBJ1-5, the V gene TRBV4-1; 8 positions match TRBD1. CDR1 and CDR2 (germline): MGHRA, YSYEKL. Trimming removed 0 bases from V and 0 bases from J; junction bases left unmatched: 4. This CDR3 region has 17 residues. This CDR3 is CASSQDGTGYSNQPQHF. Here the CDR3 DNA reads TGCGCCAGCAGCCAAGATGGGACAGGCTATAGCAATCAGCCCCAGCATTTT.

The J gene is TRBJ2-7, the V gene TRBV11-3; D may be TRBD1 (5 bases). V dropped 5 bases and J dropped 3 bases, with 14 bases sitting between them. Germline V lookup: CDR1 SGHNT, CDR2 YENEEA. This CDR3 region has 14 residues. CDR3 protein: CASSRLGQGYEQYF. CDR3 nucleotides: TGTGCCAGCAGCCGTTTAGGGCAGGGCTACGAGCAGTACTTC.

The CDR3 loop is CASSLLRGSGGEQYF. Here the CDR3 DNA reads TGTGCCAGCAGTTTATTGCGAGGTAGCGGCGGCGAGCAGTACTTC. The chain combines TRBV27 with TRBJ2-7, with D perhaps matching TRBD2 (6 bases). Germline CDR1 reads MNHEY; CDR2 reads SMNVEV (reference sequence). This CDR3 contains 15 residues. V was clipped by 1 base and J by 6 bases, with 16 bases between them.

The CDR3 protein is CAWKREYNEQFF. The DNA for the CDR3 is TGTGCCTGGAAGCGGGAGTACAATGAGCAGTTCTTC. The chain has TRBV30 and TRBJ2-1, with 8 bases fitting TRBD2. The CDR3 runs to 12 residues. Germline V lookup: CDR1 GTSNPN, CDR2 SVGIG (reference sequence). The V and J ends lost 4 bases and 4 bases, in that order; junction bases with no gene match: 0.

CDR3 nucleotide sequence: TGTGCCAGCAGCCAAGACAGGGTTTCCTATGGCTACACCTTC. It specifies CASSQDRVSYGYTF. The chain employs TRBV3-1 (or the pseudogene TRBV3-2) and TRBJ1-2, with D possibly being TRBD1 (5 bases). V lost 0 bases and J lost 4, with 9 bases in between. The germline gives CDR1 LGHDT, CDR2 YNNKEL (reference sequence). The CDR3 is made up of 14 amino acids.

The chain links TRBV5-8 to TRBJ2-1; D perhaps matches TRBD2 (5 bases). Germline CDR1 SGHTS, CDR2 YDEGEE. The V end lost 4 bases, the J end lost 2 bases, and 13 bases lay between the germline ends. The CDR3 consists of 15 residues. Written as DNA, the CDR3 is TGTGCCAGCAGCGTTCGGAGGCCGACCTACAATGAGCAGTTCTTC. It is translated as CASSVRRPTYNEQFF.

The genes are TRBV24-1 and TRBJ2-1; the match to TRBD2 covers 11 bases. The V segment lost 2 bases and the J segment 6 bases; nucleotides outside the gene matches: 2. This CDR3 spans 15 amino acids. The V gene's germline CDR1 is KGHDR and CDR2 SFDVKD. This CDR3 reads CATSDYTSGGNEQFF. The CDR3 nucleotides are TGTGCCACCAGTGATTATACTAGCGGGGGCAATGAGCAGTTCTTC.

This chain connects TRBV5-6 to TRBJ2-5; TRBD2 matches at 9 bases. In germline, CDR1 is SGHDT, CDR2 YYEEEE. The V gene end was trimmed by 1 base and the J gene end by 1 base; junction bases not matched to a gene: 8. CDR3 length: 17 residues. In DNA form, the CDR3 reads TGTGCCAGCAGCTTGCCCGGGGCTAGCGGGGCCCAAGAGACCCAGTACTTC. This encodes CASSLPGASGAQETQYF.

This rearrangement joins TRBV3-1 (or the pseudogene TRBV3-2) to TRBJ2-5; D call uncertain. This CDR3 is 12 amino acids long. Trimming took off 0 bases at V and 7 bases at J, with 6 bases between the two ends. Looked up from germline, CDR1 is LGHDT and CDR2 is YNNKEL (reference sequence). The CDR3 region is CASSQERRTQYF. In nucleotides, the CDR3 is TGTGCCAGCAGCCAAGAACGGAGGACCCAGTACTTC.

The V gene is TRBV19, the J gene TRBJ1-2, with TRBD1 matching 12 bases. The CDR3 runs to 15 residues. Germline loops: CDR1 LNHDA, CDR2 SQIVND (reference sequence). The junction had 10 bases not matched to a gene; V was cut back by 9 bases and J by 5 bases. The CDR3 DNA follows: TGTGCCAGCCATTTAGGGACAGGGGGCGGGTATGGCTACACCTTC. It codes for CASHLGTGGGYGYTF.

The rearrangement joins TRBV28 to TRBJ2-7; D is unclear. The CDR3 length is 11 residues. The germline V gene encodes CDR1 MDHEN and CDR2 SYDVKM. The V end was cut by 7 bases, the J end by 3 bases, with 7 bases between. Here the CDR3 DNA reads TGTGCCAGCACCCCGGGCTACGAGCAGTACTTC. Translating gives CASTPGYEQYF.

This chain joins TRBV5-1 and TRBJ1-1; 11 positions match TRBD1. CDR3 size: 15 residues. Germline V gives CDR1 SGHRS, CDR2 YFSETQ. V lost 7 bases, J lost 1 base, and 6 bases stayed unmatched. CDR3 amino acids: CASADRGQGNTEAFF. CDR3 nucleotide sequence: TGCGCCAGCGCGGACAGGGGGCAGGGGAACACTGAAGCTTTCTTT.

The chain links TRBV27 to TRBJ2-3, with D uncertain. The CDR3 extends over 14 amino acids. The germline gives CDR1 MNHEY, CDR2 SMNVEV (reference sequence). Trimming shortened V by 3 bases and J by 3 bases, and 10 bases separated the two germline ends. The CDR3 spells CASSLLGSTDTQYF. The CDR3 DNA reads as TGTGCCAGCAGTTTGTTGGGCTCAACAGATACGCAGTATTTT.

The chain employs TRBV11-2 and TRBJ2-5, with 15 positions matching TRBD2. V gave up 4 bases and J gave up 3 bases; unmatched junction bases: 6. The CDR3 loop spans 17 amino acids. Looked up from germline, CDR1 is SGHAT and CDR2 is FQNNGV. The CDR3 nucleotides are TGTGCCAGCAGCTCCTGGACTAGCGGGGGGGCCAAAGAGACCCAGTACTTC. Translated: CASSSWTSGGAKETQYF.

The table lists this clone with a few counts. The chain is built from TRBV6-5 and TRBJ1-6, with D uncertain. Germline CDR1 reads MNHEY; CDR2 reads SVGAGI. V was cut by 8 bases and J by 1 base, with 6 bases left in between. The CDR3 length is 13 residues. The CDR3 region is CASRVSYNSPLHF. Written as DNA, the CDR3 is TGTGCCAGCCGGGTGTCCTATAATTCACCCCTCCACTTT.

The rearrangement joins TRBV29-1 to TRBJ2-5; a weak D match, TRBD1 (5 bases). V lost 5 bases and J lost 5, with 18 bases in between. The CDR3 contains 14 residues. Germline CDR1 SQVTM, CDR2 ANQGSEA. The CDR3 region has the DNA TGCAGCGTTCTCCCCAGGGATAGGGTGGAGACCCAGTACTTC. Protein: CSVLPRDRVETQYF. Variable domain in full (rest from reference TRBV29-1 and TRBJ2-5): SAVISQKPSRDICQRGTSLTIQCQVDSQVTMMFWYRQQPGQSLTLIATANQGSEATYESGFVIDKFPISRPNLTFSTLTVSNMSPEDSSIYLCSVLPRDRVETQYFGPGTRLLVL.

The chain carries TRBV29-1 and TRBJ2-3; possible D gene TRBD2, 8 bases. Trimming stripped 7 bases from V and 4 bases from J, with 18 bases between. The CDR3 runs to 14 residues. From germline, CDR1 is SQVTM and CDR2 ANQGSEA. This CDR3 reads CSGGRTGLPDTQYF. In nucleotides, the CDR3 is TGCAGCGGCGGGAGGACAGGCCTCCCAGATACGCAGTATTTT.

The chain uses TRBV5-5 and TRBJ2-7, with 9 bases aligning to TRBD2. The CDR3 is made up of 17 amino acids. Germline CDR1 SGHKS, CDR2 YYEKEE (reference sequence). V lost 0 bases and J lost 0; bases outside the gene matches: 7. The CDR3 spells CASSLDGAGGSSYEQYF. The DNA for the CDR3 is TGTGCCAGCAGCTTGGACGGGGCGGGGGGGAGCTCCTACGAGCAGTACTTC.

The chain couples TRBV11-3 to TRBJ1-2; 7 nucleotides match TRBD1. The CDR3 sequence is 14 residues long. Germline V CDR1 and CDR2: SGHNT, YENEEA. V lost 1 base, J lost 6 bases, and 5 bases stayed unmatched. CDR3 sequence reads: CASSLVQGGDGYTF. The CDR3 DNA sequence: TGTGCCAGCAGCTTAGTTCAGGGGGGCGATGGCTACACCTTC.

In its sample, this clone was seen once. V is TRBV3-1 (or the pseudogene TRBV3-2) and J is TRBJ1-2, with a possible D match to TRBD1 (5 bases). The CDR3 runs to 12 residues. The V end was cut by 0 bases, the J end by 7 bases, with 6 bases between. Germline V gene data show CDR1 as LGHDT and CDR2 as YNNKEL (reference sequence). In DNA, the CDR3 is TGTGCCAGCAGCCAAGACAGGGCTGGCTACACCTTC. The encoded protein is CASSQDRAGYTF.

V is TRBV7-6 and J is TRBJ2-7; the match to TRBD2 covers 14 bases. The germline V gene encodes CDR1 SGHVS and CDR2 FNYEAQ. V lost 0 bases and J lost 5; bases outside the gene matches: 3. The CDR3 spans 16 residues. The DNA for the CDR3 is TGTGCCAGCAGCTTAGCTGGGGGACTAGCGGGGGACGAGCAGTACTTC. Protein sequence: CASSLAGGLAGDEQYF.

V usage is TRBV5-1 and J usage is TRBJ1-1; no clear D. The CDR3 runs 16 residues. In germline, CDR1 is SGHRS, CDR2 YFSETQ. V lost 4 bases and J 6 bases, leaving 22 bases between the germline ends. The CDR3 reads CASSQSWSSKRAEAFF. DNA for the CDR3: TGCGCCAGCAGCCAGTCGTGGTCGTCAAAACGGGCTGAAGCTTTCTTT.

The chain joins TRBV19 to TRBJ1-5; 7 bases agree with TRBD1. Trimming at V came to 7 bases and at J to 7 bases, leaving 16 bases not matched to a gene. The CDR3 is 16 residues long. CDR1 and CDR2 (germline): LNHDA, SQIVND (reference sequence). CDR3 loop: CASTPTGRSTGQPQHF. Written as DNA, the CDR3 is TGTGCCAGTACCCCGACAGGGAGAAGTACCGGGCAGCCCCAGCATTTT. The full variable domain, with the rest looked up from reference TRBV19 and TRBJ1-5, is DGGITQSPKYLFRKEGQNVTLSCEQNLNHDAMYWYRQDPGQGLRLIYYSQIVNDFQKGDIAEGYSVSREKKESFPLTVTSAQKNPTAFYLCASTPTGRSTGQPQHFGDGTRLSIL.

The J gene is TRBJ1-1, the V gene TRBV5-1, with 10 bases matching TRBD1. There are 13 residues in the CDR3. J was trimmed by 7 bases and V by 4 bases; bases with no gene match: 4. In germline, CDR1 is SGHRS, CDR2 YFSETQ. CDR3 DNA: TGCGCCAGCAGCATGGGGACAGGGGATGAAGCTTTCTTT. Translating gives CASSMGTGDEAFF.

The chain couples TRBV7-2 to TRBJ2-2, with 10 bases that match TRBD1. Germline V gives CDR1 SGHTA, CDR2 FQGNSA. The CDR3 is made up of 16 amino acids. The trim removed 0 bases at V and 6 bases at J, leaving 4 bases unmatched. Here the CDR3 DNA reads TGTGCCAGCAGCTTAGCCGGGACAGGGGTGGCCGGGGAGCTGTTTTTT. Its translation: CASSLAGTGVAGELFF.

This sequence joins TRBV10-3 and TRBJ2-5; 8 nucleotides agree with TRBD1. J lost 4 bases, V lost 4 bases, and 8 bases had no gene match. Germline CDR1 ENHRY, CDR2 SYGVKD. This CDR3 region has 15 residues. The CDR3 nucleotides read TGTGCCATCAGTGTGTCAGGGGGCTTTGGAGAGACCCAGTACTTC. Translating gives CAISVSGGFGETQYF.

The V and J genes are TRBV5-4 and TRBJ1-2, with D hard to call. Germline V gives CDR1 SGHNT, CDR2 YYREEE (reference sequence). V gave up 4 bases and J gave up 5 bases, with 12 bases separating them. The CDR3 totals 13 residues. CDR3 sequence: CASSLTVSYGYTF. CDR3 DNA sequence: TGTGCCAGCAGCCTTACAGTTTCTTATGGCTACACCTTC.

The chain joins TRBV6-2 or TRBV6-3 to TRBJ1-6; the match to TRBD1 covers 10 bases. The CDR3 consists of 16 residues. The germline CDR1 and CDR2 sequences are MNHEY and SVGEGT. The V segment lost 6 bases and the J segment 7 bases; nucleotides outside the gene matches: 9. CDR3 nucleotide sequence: TGTGCCAGCAGCTCCACCCGGACAGGGGGGAATTCACCCCTCCACTTT. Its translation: CASSSTRTGGNSPLHF.